The 26 T cell receptor beta chains below come from one sample, sequenced in a study of blood T cell repertoires in COVID-19. Sequencing used immunoSEQ multiplex PCR; TCRdb keeps in-frame clones, though not all of them. The sample has under 200,000 clones; about 82% are singletons. The sample consisted of PBMCs or T cells enriched from blood (not recorded which). These receptors were taken from a man aged 40-49 years with acute COVID-19.

DNA of the CDR3: TGTGCCAGCAGACAGGGTGGTCAGCCCCAGCATTTT. Its protein is CASRQGGQPQHF. The gene calls are TRBV12-3 or TRBV12-4 and TRBJ1-5; weak D call: TRBD1 (6 bases). CDR3 length: 12 amino acids. Trimming removed 6 bases from V and 6 bases from J, with 9 bases in between.

Notes on this clone: A read error may produce the germline difference seen at one junction end. This chain links TRBV5-1 with TRBJ2-7; 11 bases are shared with TRBD2. The CDR3 sequence is 15 residues long. Germline CDR1 reads SGHRS; CDR2 reads YFSETQ. The CDR3 DNA sequence: TGCGCCAGCAGATTGACTAGCGGGACATCCTCCGAGCAGTACTTC. It translates to CASRLTSGTSSEQYF.

The chain carries TRBV7-9 and TRBJ2-1; perhaps TRBD2 as D (6 bases). CDR1 is SEHNR, CDR2 FQNEAQ, per germline (reference sequence). This CDR3 has 12 amino acids. With 3 bases removed from V and 9 bases from J, the gap between germline ends came to 9 bases. The CDR3 here is CASSFSGAEQFF. The CDR3 nucleotides are TGTGCCAGCAGCTTTTCGGGAGCTGAGCAGTTCTTC.

The chain employs TRBV9 and TRBJ1-3, with TRBD1 identical over 7 bases. From germline, CDR1 is SGDLS and CDR2 YYNGEE. V gave up 0 bases and J gave up 0 bases; unmatched junction bases: 3. This CDR3 is built from 16 residues. CDR3 DNA sequence: TGTGCCAGCAGCGTAGAACCAGGGGGCTCTGGAAACACCATATATTTT. It is translated as CASSVEPGGSGNTIYF.

This clone is a singleton in its sample. This chain uses TRBV24-1 with TRBJ2-1, with TRBD2 matching 9 bases. The V segment lost 9 bases and the J segment 1 base; nucleotides outside the gene matches: 18. The CDR3 covers 19 residues. CDR1 and CDR2 from the germline V gene are KGHDR and SFDVKD. The CDR3 sequence: CATAKGASGIFRSYNEQFF. The CDR3 bases are TGTGCCACCGCCAAAGGGGCTAGCGGGATTTTTAGGTCCTACAATGAGCAGTTCTTC.

This clone was seen a single time. This chain links TRBV6-4 with TRBJ2-2; possibly TRBD2 for D (6 bases). From germline, CDR1 is MRHNA and CDR2 SNTAGT. Deletions cut 2 bases from V and 6 bases from J, with 10 bases between. This CDR3 has 14 residues. CDR3 sequence reads: CASSDPRESGELFF. DNA for the CDR3: TGTGCCAGCAGTGACCCCCGGGAGTCCGGGGAGCTGTTTTTT.

This clone was seen once. The rearrangement links TRBV14 to TRBJ2-1; possible D gene TRBD2, 5 bases. Trimming cost V 0 bases and J 8 bases, with 14 bases left between them. The CDR3 extends over 15 amino acids. The germline gives CDR1 SGHDN, CDR2 FVKESK. The DNA of the CDR3 is TGTGCCAGCAGCCAAGATACCCCGCCACTAGATGAGCAGTTCTTC. Its translation: CASSQDTPPLDEQFF. Supplemented by reference TRBV14 and TRBJ2-1, the full variable domain reads EAGVTQFPSHSVIEKGQTVTLRCDPISGHDNLYWYRRVMGKEIKFLLHFVKESKQDESGMPNNRFLAERTGGTYSTLKVQPAELEDSGVYFCASSQDTPPLDEQFFGPGTRLTVL.

As regards this clone: This clone may be a read error of a much larger clone one base away. This chain connects TRBV7-2 to TRBJ1-1; 8 bases are a match to TRBD1. The CDR3 covers 14 residues. The germline CDR1 and CDR2 sequences are SGHTA and FQGNSA. The V segment lost 4 bases and the J segment 4 bases; nucleotides outside the gene matches: 5. CDR3 in DNA: TGTGCCAGCAGCTCAAGACAGGGGAGCACTGAAGCTTTCTTT. Translated, it gives CASSSRQGSTEAFF.

The rearrangement links TRBV14 to TRBJ2-3; D is unresolved. Germline CDR1 reads SGHDN; CDR2 reads FVKESK. V was cut by 4 bases and J by 5 bases, with 10 bases left in between. This CDR3 comprises 13 residues. The CDR3 loop reads CASSLASQDTQYF. The CDR3 region has the DNA TGTGCCAGCAGCCTGGCTTCCCAAGATACGCAGTATTTT.

The gene calls are TRBV28 and TRBJ1-5, with no clear D. Germline V lookup: CDR1 MDHEN, CDR2 SYDVKM. The CDR3 sequence is 14 residues long. V was shortened by 3 bases and J by 6 bases, with 12 bases between the two germline ends. Here the CDR3 DNA reads TGTGCCAGCAGTTTCGTTGGGCGAAGTCAGCCCCAGCATTTT. Protein product: CASSFVGRSQPQHF.

The chain uses TRBV18 and TRBJ1-1; D unclear. Trimming removed 2 bases at V and 3 bases at J, with 22 bases between. CDR3 length: 18 residues. Germline V gives CDR1 KGHSH, CDR2 LQKENI. The CDR3 is CASSPSGSYLARDTEAFF. The CDR3 nucleotides are TGTGCCAGCTCACCAAGTGGCTCTTATTTGGCCCGGGACACTGAAGCTTTCTTT.

The V and J genes are TRBV28 and TRBJ1-2, with TRBD1 matching 12 bases. V lost 6 bases to trimming and J lost 2 bases; unmatched junction nucleotides: 10. This CDR3 contains 17 residues. Germline assignment: CDR1 MDHEN and CDR2 SYDVKM. Here the CDR3 reads CASSRAGTGGFNYGYTF. CDR3 bases: TGTGCCAGCAGCCGCGCGGGGACAGGGGGCTTCAACTATGGCTACACCTTC.

This chain uses TRBV9 with TRBJ2-7; the match to TRBD2 covers 7 bases. The CDR3 has 14 amino acids. The trim removed 3 bases at V and 6 bases at J, leaving 9 bases unmatched. The V gene's germline CDR1 is SGDLS and CDR2 YYNGEE. The CDR3 DNA reads as TGTGCCAGCAGCGCATGCCCTAGCGGTTGCGAGCAGTACTTC. This translates into CASSACPSGCEQYF.

This chain links TRBV5-1 with TRBJ1-5; D perhaps matches TRBD1 (6 bases). Trimming removed 0 bases from V and 7 bases from J, with 14 bases in between. CDR1 and CDR2 (germline): SGHRS, YFSETQ. This CDR3 is 15 amino acids long. The DNA for the CDR3 is TGCGCCAGCAGCTTGGCCCCGCAGGGGAGCCAGCCCCAGCATTTT. Its protein product is CASSLAPQGSQPQHF.

The rearrangement joins TRBV7-9 to TRBJ2-4; maybe TRBD1 (5 bases). The V gene's germline CDR1 is SEHNR and CDR2 FQNEAQ (reference sequence). Trimming took off 5 bases at V and 8 bases at J, with 13 bases between the two ends. This CDR3 region has 13 residues. CDR3 sequence: CASSPQALDIQYF. The CDR3 DNA reads as TGTGCCAGCAGCCCACAGGCCCTGGACATTCAGTACTTC.

This clone was detected a few times. The CDR3 is CASSKGGTSFSHAASETQYF. Written as DNA, the CDR3 is TGTGCCAGCAGCAAAGGAGGGACTAGCTTTTCTCATGCGGCTTCAGAGACCCAGTACTTC. This chain joins TRBV21-1 and TRBJ2-5; TRBD2, the table's D call, lacks a check against the DNA. TRBV21-1 is marked as a pseudogene. The CDR3 totals 20 residues.

This clone was detected a few times. The rearrangement joins TRBV5-1 to TRBJ2-1, with D possibly TRBD2 on 5 matching bases. This CDR3 spans 23 amino acids. V gave up 4 bases and J gave up 5 bases, with 40 bases separating them. In germline, CDR1 is SGHRS, CDR2 YFSETQ. As DNA, the CDR3 is TGCGCCAGCAGCACCCACCTAGCACGTAGAGGTGGCACGAATACGAAGCCGGACAATGAGCAGTTCTTC. As protein: CASSTHLARRGGTNTKPDNEQFF.

This clone appeared a single time. The gene calls are TRBV28 and TRBJ1-5; TRBD1 matches 9 bases. The CDR3 loop spans 17 amino acids. CDR1 is MDHEN and CDR2 is SYDVKM in the germline V gene. J gave up 0 bases and V 0 bases, and 3 bases lay outside the gene matches. The CDR3 DNA reads as TGTGCCAGCAGTTTATGGGACAGGGGCTATAGCAATCAGCCCCAGCATTTT. This encodes CASSLWDRGYSNQPQHF.

The gene calls are TRBV7-9 and TRBJ2-7, with D unclear. The germline V gene has CDR1 SEHNR and CDR2 FQNEAQ (reference sequence). V gave up 5 bases and J gave up 4 bases, with 9 bases separating them. This CDR3 is 12 amino acids long. DNA for the CDR3: TGTGCCAGCAGCCCATCAGGATACGAGCAGTACTTC. Amino acid sequence: CASSPSGYEQYF.

This clone was detected only a few times. V usage is TRBV13 and J usage is TRBJ1-2, with D perhaps matching TRBD1 (5 bases). CDR1 and CDR2 (germline): PRHDT, FYEKMQ (reference sequence). Trimming removed 3 bases at V and 8 bases at J, with 16 bases between. The CDR3 is 14 amino acids. DNA of the CDR3: TGTGCCAGCAGCTTCAGGGTTGTAGTAGGAGGCTACACCTTC. Translated, it gives CASSFRVVVGGYTF.

V and J are TRBV7-2 and TRBJ2-1, with D possibly TRBD1 on 6 matching bases. V was shortened by 2 bases and J by 6 bases, with 17 bases between the two germline ends. The CDR3 length is 16 residues. Germline V gene lookup returns CDR1 SGHTA and CDR2 FQGNSA. This chain's CDR3 is CASSLIRGQGFNEQFF. Written as DNA, the CDR3 is TGTGCCAGCAGCTTAATCAGGGGCCAAGGCTTCAATGAGCAGTTCTTC.

The rearrangement links TRBV2 to TRBJ2-7; D is ambiguous. The germline V and J ends were trimmed by 6 bases and 11 bases, with 14 bases remaining between them. From germline, CDR1 is SNHLY and CDR2 FYNNEI. The CDR3 spans 11 residues. The CDR3 here is CASSPQTSKYF. CDR3 DNA sequence: TGTGCCAGCAGCCCCCAGACTTCTAAGTACTTC.

This chain links TRBV11-3 with TRBJ1-5; possibly TRBD1 for D (6 bases). CDR3 length equals 19 residues. CDR1 is SGHNT, CDR2 YENEEA, per germline. V was trimmed by 0 bases and J by 0 bases, leaving 18 bases between them. The CDR3 DNA sequence: TGTGCCAGCAGCTTAGATCCCGGAGGGGGGGATAATAGCAATCAGCCCCAGCATTTT. Protein product: CASSLDPGGGDNSNQPQHF.

The chain employs TRBV28 and TRBJ2-2; 14 bases map to TRBD2. CDR1 and CDR2 (germline): MDHEN, SYDVKM. The CDR3 runs to 16 residues. Unmatched junction bases numbered 5, after V lost 6 bases and J lost 5 bases. The CDR3 loop reads CASRPGLAGVTGELFF. The CDR3 region has the DNA TGTGCCAGCAGACCGGGACTAGCGGGAGTAACCGGGGAGCTGTTTTTT.

The chain is built from TRBV7-3 and TRBJ2-3; 9 bases map to TRBD1. The CDR3 has 15 amino acids. J lost 6 bases, V lost 6 bases, and 10 bases had no gene match. From germline, CDR1 is SGHTA and CDR2 FQGTGA. The DNA of the CDR3 is TGTGCCAGCAGTCGGACAGGGGCCCAACGGGATACGCAGTATTTT. Translation: CASSRTGAQRDTQYF.

The rearrangement joins TRBV14 to TRBJ2-3; no clear D gene. The germline V gene has CDR1 SGHDN and CDR2 FVKESK. The CDR3 is made up of 15 amino acids. Trimming took 0 bases from V and 6 from J, leaving 13 bases between them. The CDR3 bases are TGTGCCAGCAGCCAAGATAGTAATCCCCTGGATACGCAGTATTTT. It encodes CASSQDSNPLDTQYF. Combining the CDR3 with reference TRBV14 and TRBJ2-3 gives the whole variable domain EAGVTQFPSHSVIEKGQTVTLRCDPISGHDNLYWYRRVMGKEIKFLLHFVKESKQDESGMPNNRFLAERTGGTYSTLKVQPAELEDSGVYFCASSQDSNPLDTQYFGPGTRLTVL.